Given below is one T cell receptor (beta chain) in context. Antigen unknown. This sample is drawn from a study of cytomegalovirus exposure and HLA in healthy donors. Findings of the study overall: HLA allele associations emerged for about 16,000 TCR beta sequences in a later analysis, at 0.05 false discovery rate. Confirmation in vitro established that three CMV-associated chains were specific for CMV antigens.

A multiplex PCR was run with 60 Vbeta primers and 13 Jbeta primers. The assay was immunoSEQ multiplex PCR, and TCRdb's table has in-frame clones only and misses some. Of fewer than 200,000 clones listed, 70% to 85% are singletons. CDR1 and CDR2 from the germline V gene are MDHEN and SYDVKM. V lost 7 bases and J 0 bases, leaving 9 bases between the germline ends. This CDR3 is 14 amino acids long. The sequencing input was PBMCs. V is TRBV28 and J is TRBJ2-2, with D uncertain. The clonotype originates from a man in his forties in good health and CMV-seropositive. CDR3 nucleotides: TGTGCCAGCAATGGCGGTGCGAACACCGGGGAGCTGTTTTTT. Protein sequence: CASNGGANTGELFF.